One and the same sample provided the 22 T cell receptor beta chains below, sequenced in a study of CD8+ T cells in alopecia areata. Noted treatment: oral pan-JAK inhibitor, 5-10 mg twice daily. It was cDNA, reverse transcribed from extracted RNA, that served as the sequencing template. Profiled with immunoSEQ multiplex PCR; TCRdb holds only in-frame clones, not every one. The repertoire holds around 140,000 clones, with around 50% as singletons. The sample consisted of CD8+ T cells sorted from blood, taken at week 4, from a patient treated with tofacitinib. Source of these receptors: a human donor with alopecia areata.

The chain is built from TRBV7-9 and TRBJ2-7; TRBD1 might be the D (5 bases). Per the germline V gene, CDR1 is SEHNR and CDR2 is FQNEAQ (reference sequence). Trimming stripped 2 bases from V and 4 bases from J, with 12 bases between. The length of the CDR3 is 14 residues. The DNA of the CDR3 is TGTGCCAGCAGCTTAATACAGGACCCTTACGAGCAGTACTTC. Amino acid sequence: CASSLIQDPYEQYF.

This clone was observed a few times. The chain is built from TRBV4-1 and TRBJ1-5; D is uncertain. The CDR3 totals 16 residues. V was shortened by 0 bases and J by 0 bases, with 9 bases between the two germline ends. Germline CDR1 MGHRA, CDR2 YSYEKL. The CDR3 bases are TGCGCCAGCAGCCAAGAACCTTACGATAGCAATCAGCCCCAGCATTTT. Its protein is CASSQEPYDSNQPQHF.

CDR3 DNA sequence: TGCAGCGTTGAACAGGGCGCCTACAATGAGCAGTTCTTC. This sequence encodes CSVEQGAYNEQFF. This chain joins TRBV29-1 and TRBJ2-1; D perhaps matches TRBD1 (5 bases). The V end was cut by 2 bases, the J end by 2 bases, with 7 bases between. The V gene's germline CDR1 is SQVTM and CDR2 ANQGSEA. There are 13 residues in the CDR3.

V gene TRBV5-6 combines with J gene TRBJ2-1; possibly TRBD1 or TRBD2 for D (5 bases each). This CDR3 contains 15 residues. V shed 2 bases and J shed 5 bases, with 14 bases lying between them. Germline V CDR1 and CDR2: SGHDT, YYEEEE. The CDR3 protein is CASSLLGEGDNEQFF. For the CDR3, the DNA is TGTGCCAGCAGCTTATTGGGGGAAGGAGACAATGAGCAGTTCTTC.

This rearrangement joins TRBV27 to TRBJ2-1, with 9 bases that match TRBD2. The CDR3 runs 12 residues. Germline V CDR1 and CDR2: MNHEY, SMNVEV (reference sequence). V was pared by 5 bases and J by 8 bases, with 1 base of the junction left unmatched. The CDR3 reads CASSAGGYEQFF. The DNA for the CDR3 is TGTGCCAGCAGTGCGGGGGGGTATGAGCAGTTCTTC.

The rearrangement links TRBV5-1 to TRBJ1-1, with no clear D. The V end was cut by 1 base, the J end by 7 bases, with 11 bases between. CDR3 length: 13 residues. CDR1 and CDR2 (germline): SGHRS, YFSETQ. The CDR3 region has the DNA TGCGCCAGCAGCTTGACTACAGCTCTTGAAGCTTTCTTT. It is translated as CASSLTTALEAFF.

The V call is TRBV7-2, the J call TRBJ2-1; possibly TRBD1 or TRBD2 for D (5 bases each). The CDR3 is made up of 14 amino acids. Germline CDR1 SGHTA, CDR2 FQGNSA. Trimming took 4 bases from V and 3 from J, leaving 10 bases between them. The CDR3 DNA follows: TGTGCCAGCAGCTCTTGGGACGGCTACAATGAGCAGTTCTTC. Its protein is CASSSWDGYNEQFF. The whole variable domain, filled in from reference TRBV7-2 and TRBJ2-1, reads GAGVSQSPSNKVTEKGKDVELRCDPISGHTALYWYRQSLGQGLEFLIYFQGNSAPDKSGLPSDRFSAERTGGSVSTLTIQRTQQEDSAVYLCASSSWDGYNEQFFGPGTRLTVL.

The chain joins TRBV27 to TRBJ2-1, with D perhaps TRBD2 (6 bases). With 0 bases removed from V and 4 bases from J, the gap between germline ends came to 10 bases. This CDR3 has 15 residues. Germline V gives CDR1 MNHEY, CDR2 SMNVEV (reference sequence). The CDR3 nucleotides read TGTGCCAGCAGTTTATCAGTGGGGGGATACAATGAGCAGTTCTTC. This sequence encodes CASSLSVGGYNEQFF.

This chain uses TRBV27 with TRBJ2-6; TRBD1 matches at 7 bases. CDR1 and CDR2 from the germline V gene are MNHEY and SMNVEV (reference sequence). The CDR3 has 15 amino acids. After removal of 6 bases from V and 5 bases from J, the junction contained 7 bases not matched to a gene. DNA of the CDR3: TGTGCCAGCAGCCAAGACAGGGTGAGGGCCAACGTCCTGACTTTC. It yields the protein CASSQDRVRANVLTF.

This chain joins TRBV11-2 and TRBJ2-5; 8 bases are shared with TRBD2. The CDR3 is made up of 15 amino acids. V was pared by 0 bases and J by 4 bases, with 4 bases of the junction left unmatched. Germline V gives CDR1 SGHAT, CDR2 FQNNGV. Here the CDR3 DNA reads TGTGCCAGCAGCTTAGAATGGGCGGGAGGAGAGACCCAGTACTTC. It encodes CASSLEWAGGETQYF. The full variable domain, in which reference TRBV11-2 and TRBJ2-5 provide the parts outside the CDR3, is EAGVAQSPRYKIIEKRQSVAFWCNPISGHATLYWYQQILGQGPKLLIQFQNNGVVDDSQLPKDRFSAERLKGVDSTLKIQPAKLEDSAVYLCASSLEWAGGETQYFGPGTRLLVL.

This chain connects TRBV10-3 to TRBJ2-5; D gene unclear. This CDR3 has 11 residues. The V end was cut by 3 bases, the J end by 2 bases, with 1 base between. The germline gives CDR1 ENHRY, CDR2 SYGVKD. The CDR3, as DNA: TGTGCCATCAGTGATCAAGAGACCCAGTACTTC. This encodes CAISDQETQYF.

J is TRBJ2-1 and V is TRBV5-5; no firm D call. The CDR3 is made up of 12 amino acids. The V end was cut by 4 bases, the J end by 1 base, with 3 bases between. Germline loops: CDR1 SGHKS, CDR2 YYEKEE (reference sequence). The CDR3 loop is CASSPSYNEQFF. Here the CDR3 DNA reads TGTGCCAGCAGCCCATCCTACAATGAGCAGTTCTTC. The full variable domain, with the rest looked up from reference TRBV5-5 and TRBJ2-1, is DAGVTQSPTHLIKTRGQQVTLRCSPISGHKSVSWYQQVLGQGPQFIFQYYEKEERGRGNFPDRFSARQFPNYSSELNVNALLLGDSALYLCASSPSYNEQFFGPGTRLTVL.

V usage is TRBV27 and J usage is TRBJ2-7; the D is unclear. V was pared by 8 bases and J by 0 bases, with 11 bases between. Germline CDR1 is MNHEY and CDR2 is SMNVEV (reference sequence). CDR3 length equals 13 residues. The CDR3 region has the DNA TGTGCCAGCCGATCGACTCTCTCCTACGAGCAGTACTTC. Translated, it gives CASRSTLSYEQYF.

This clone was seen only a few times. This rearrangement joins TRBV29-1 to TRBJ2-5, with no clear D. CDR3 length: 13 amino acids. The V end was cut by 5 bases, the J end by 5 bases, with 15 bases between. Per the germline V gene, CDR1 is SQVTM and CDR2 is ANQGSEA. CDR3 coding DNA: TGCAGCGTTCCTAGTTCAAGCATCGAGACCCAGTACTTC. It translates to CSVPSSSIETQYF.

CDR3 sequence reads: CASSPRTGDHEQYF. For the CDR3, the DNA is TGCGCCAGCAGCCCGAGAACAGGGGACCACGAGCAGTACTTC. This chain connects TRBV4-1 to TRBJ2-7; 7 bases map to TRBD1. From germline, CDR1 is MGHRA and CDR2 YSYEKL. The CDR3 has 14 amino acids. With V trimmed by 4 bases and J by 5 bases, 8 bases remained unmatched.

The gene calls are TRBV7-3 and TRBJ2-1; a possible D gene is TRBD1 (6 bases). Trimming took off 1 base at V and 9 bases at J, with 13 bases between the two ends. There are 14 residues in the CDR3. The germline CDR1 and CDR2 sequences are SGHTA and FQGTGA. The CDR3 region has the DNA TGTGCCAGCAGCTTAAGGAACAGGGACCGTGAGCAGTTCTTC. This codes for CASSLRNRDREQFF.

This rearrangement joins TRBV5-6 to TRBJ2-3, with 9 bases identical to TRBD2. Germline CDR1 is SGHDT and CDR2 is YYEEEE. The CDR3 has 14 amino acids. V shed 5 bases, J shed 1 base, and the junction held 2 bases outside the gene matches. The CDR3, as DNA: TGTGCCAGCAGGCGGGGGGGCGGCACAGATACGCAGTATTTT. Protein: CASRRGGGTDTQYF.

This clone is a singleton in its sample. This chain connects TRBV5-1 to TRBJ1-1, with a tentative D call TRBD1 (5 bases). CDR1 is SGHRS, CDR2 YFSETQ, per germline. This CDR3 has 13 residues. Trimming stripped 0 bases from V and 6 bases from J, with 9 bases between. DNA for the CDR3: TGCGCCAGCAGCTTGGGGGACTTGTCTGAAGCTTTCTTT. Translated: CASSLGDLSEAFF.

This clone has just a few counts. The rearrangement joins TRBV4-3 to TRBJ2-7; possible D gene TRBD1, 6 bases. V was clipped by 0 bases and J by 6 bases, with 27 bases between them. From germline, CDR1 is LGHNA and CDR2 YSLEER. CDR3 length equals 19 residues. The DNA of the CDR3 is TGCGCCAGCAGCCAAGAGCTCTCCGCCGAAAGTATAAGGACAGCCGAGCAGTACTTC. Its protein is CASSQELSAESIRTAEQYF.

This clone was seen a few times. Other DNA sequences from this sample encode an identical CDR3 as well. This chain joins TRBV29-1 and TRBJ2-2; D possibly corresponds to TRBD1 (5 bases). V was shortened by 2 bases and J by 2 bases, with 9 bases between the two germline ends. Germline V CDR1 and CDR2: SQVTM, ANQGSEA. The CDR3 is made up of 14 amino acids. As DNA, the CDR3 is TGCAGCGTTGAACGTCAGGGAAACACCGGGGAGCTGTTTTTT. It codes for CSVERQGNTGELFF.

V usage is TRBV4-1 and J usage is TRBJ2-7, with 8 bases matching TRBD1. This CDR3 comprises 14 residues. J lost 5 bases, V lost 5 bases, and 8 bases had no gene match. Germline values: CDR1 MGHRA, CDR2 YSYEKL. The CDR3 here is CASSSRGRGNEQYF. The CDR3 region has the DNA TGCGCCAGCAGCTCCAGGGGGCGCGGGAACGAGCAGTACTTC.

This chain links TRBV2 with TRBJ2-6; no reliable D call. Germline CDR1 is SNHLY and CDR2 is FYNNEI. The CDR3 has 15 residues. V was shortened by 6 bases and J by 0 bases, with 9 bases between the two germline ends. The CDR3 is CASSDPFSGANVLTF. The CDR3 region has the DNA TGTGCCAGCAGCGACCCGTTCTCTGGGGCCAACGTCCTGACTTTC.